This T cell receptor (beta chain) was documented in a study of T-cell memory formation after mild COVID-19. This clonotype has a handful of counts. Its antigen is unknown. TCRdb re-derived calls from the 5' RACE reads in MiXCR, one entry per CDR3 protein. The sample yields 300,000 to 350,000 distinct CDR3 sequences, around 19% seen once. The V gene's germline CDR1 is MDHEN and CDR2 SYDVKM. The CDR3 extends over 15 amino acids. Trimming removed 5 bases from V and 6 bases from J; junction bases left unmatched: 9. The study, taken as a whole, reports: Day 15 to 85 contracting clones showed balanced CD4/CD8; day 15 to 37 expanders favored CD4+. The study detected some responding clones in pre-infection memory, suggesting cross-reactive memory joined. For second-wave clones that peaked at day 37, SARS-CoV-2 specificity went unverified. Among contracting clones, CD4+ were mainly CM/EM and CD8+ enriched in EMRA.

This receptor was taken from a man younger than 30 who had mild COVID-19 (a few samples of this study predate the infection). Cell type and time point are not known. The chain links TRBV28 to TRBJ1-1; 10 bases are a match to TRBD1. Sequences were obtained from PBMCs or a T cell subset sorted from them (not recorded which). The CDR3 DNA sequence: TGTGCCAGCAGTCTTGGGACAGGGGCGGGCGCTGAAGCTTTCTTT. Its translation is CASSLGTGAGAEAFF.